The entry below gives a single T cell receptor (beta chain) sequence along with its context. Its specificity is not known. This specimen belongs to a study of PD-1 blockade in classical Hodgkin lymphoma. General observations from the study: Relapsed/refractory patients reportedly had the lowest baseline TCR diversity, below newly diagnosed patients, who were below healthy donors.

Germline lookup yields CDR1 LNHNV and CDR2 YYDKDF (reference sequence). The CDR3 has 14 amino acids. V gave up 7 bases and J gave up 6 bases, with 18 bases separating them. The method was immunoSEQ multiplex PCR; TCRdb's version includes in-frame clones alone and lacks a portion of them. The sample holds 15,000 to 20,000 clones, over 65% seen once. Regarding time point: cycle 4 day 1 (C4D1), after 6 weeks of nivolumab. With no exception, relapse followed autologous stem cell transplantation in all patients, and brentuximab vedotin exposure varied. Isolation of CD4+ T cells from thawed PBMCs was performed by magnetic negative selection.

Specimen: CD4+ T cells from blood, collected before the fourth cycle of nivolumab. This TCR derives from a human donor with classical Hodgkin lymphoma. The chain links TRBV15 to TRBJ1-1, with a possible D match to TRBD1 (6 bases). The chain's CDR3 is CATTPARGYAEAFF. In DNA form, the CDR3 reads TGTGCCACCACCCCGGCCAGGGGTTACGCTGAAGCTTTCTTT.